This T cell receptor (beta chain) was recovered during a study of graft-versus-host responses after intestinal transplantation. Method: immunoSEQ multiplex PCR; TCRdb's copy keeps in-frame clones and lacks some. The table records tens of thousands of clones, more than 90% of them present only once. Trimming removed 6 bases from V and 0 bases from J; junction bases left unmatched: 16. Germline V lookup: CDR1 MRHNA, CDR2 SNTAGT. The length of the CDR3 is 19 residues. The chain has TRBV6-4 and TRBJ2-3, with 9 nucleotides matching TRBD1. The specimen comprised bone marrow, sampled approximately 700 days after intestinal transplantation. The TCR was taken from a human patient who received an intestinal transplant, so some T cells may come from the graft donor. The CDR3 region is CASSEQGAFSTTSTDTQYF. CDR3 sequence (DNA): TGTGCCAGCAGCGAACAGGGGGCGTTTAGCACTACTAGCACAGATACGCAGTATTTT.